Shown below are 10 T cell receptor beta chains from a single sample sequenced in a study of blood T cell repertoires in COVID-19. Profiled with immunoSEQ multiplex PCR; TCRdb holds only in-frame clones, not every one. The sample yields 86,000 or so clones, roughly 96% seen once. The sample was peripheral blood. Every receptor here comes from a human donor with active COVID-19. The donor label of this sample is uncertain.

This chain uses TRBV9 with TRBJ2-7; 9 bases are a match to TRBD1. This CDR3 spans 15 amino acids. J lost 2 bases, V lost 7 bases, and 10 bases had no gene match. Germline loops: CDR1 SGDLS, CDR2 YYNGEE. The CDR3 DNA reads as TGTGCCAGCGACAGGGGACAGGGTGCACCCTACGAGCAGTACTTC. Translated: CASDRGQGAPYEQYF.

The chain employs TRBV14 and TRBJ1-3; D remains ambiguous. The V gene's germline CDR1 is SGHDN and CDR2 FVKESK. Trimming pared 2 bases from V and 1 base from J, leaving 15 bases between. The CDR3 length is 17 residues. DNA of the CDR3: TGTGCCAGCAGCCAATATTTTTTTCGGGGTTCTGGAAACACCATATATTTT. It is translated as CASSQYFFRGSGNTIYF.

The chain joins TRBV12-3 or TRBV12-4 to TRBJ2-5, with D unresolved. Trimming pared 5 bases from V and 5 bases from J, leaving 6 bases between. The CDR3 covers 11 residues. The CDR3 protein is CASSQRETQYF. CDR3 DNA: TGTGCCAGCAGTCAGAGGGAGACCCAGTACTTC.

The V gene is TRBV6-2 or TRBV6-3, the J gene TRBJ1-1; 8 bases align to TRBD1. With V trimmed by 6 bases and J by 5 bases, 5 bases remained unmatched. The CDR3 is 13 residues long. Germline V gene lookup returns CDR1 MNHEY and CDR2 SVGEGT. The CDR3 DNA sequence: TGTGCCAGCAGCACAGGGGGAGGGACTGAAGCTTTCTTT. Its translation is CASSTGGGTEAFF.

This chain joins TRBV19 and TRBJ2-7, with 7 bases that match TRBD2. Trimming cost V 4 bases and J 4 bases; bases outside gene matches: 10. CDR3 length: 15 residues. Germline lookup yields CDR1 LNHDA and CDR2 SQIVND (reference sequence). CDR3 nucleotides: TGTGCCAGTAGTACCCGGACTAGGTCCAGTTACGAGCAGTACTTC. Encoded protein: CASSTRTRSSYEQYF.

This chain links TRBV7-2 with TRBJ2-5, with 8 bases fitting TRBD2. Germline loops: CDR1 SGHTA, CDR2 FQGNSA. CDR3 size: 15 residues. Trimming took 4 bases from V and 7 from J; bases not matched to a gene: 11. The CDR3 sequence: CASSSAGGQRGTQYF. The DNA of the CDR3 is TGTGCCAGCAGCTCCGCGGGGGGTCAACGGGGGACCCAGTACTTC.

This clone occurred a few times. The V call is TRBV3-1 (or the pseudogene TRBV3-2), the J call TRBJ1-5; 9 bases align to TRBD1. Germline V lookup: CDR1 LGHDT, CDR2 YNNKEL (reference sequence). The CDR3 extends over 15 amino acids. V was pared by 3 bases and J by 4 bases, with 4 bases of the junction left unmatched. CDR3: CASSQATGGNQPQHF. The DNA of the CDR3 is TGTGCCAGCAGCCAGGCGACAGGGGGTAATCAGCCCCAGCATTTT.

The chain recombines TRBV6-1 with TRBJ2-7; D unclear. Germline V gene lookup returns CDR1 MNHNS and CDR2 SASEGT. The V and J ends lost 2 bases and 0 bases respectively, with 8 bases between them. There are 14 residues in the CDR3. The CDR3 loop is CASSESWASYEQYF. The CDR3 DNA follows: TGTGCCAGCAGTGAAAGTTGGGCCTCCTACGAGCAGTACTTC.

The rearrangement joins TRBV9 to TRBJ2-1, with 14 positions matching TRBD2. Per germline, CDR1 SGDLS and CDR2 YYNGEE. V was clipped by 0 bases and J by 8 bases; unmatched bases: 7. The CDR3 length is 17 residues. This CDR3 is CASSVVARTSGRYEQFF. The CDR3 nucleotides read TGTGCCAGCAGCGTAGTAGCTCGGACTAGCGGGAGGTATGAGCAGTTCTTC.

The chain links TRBV5-5 to TRBJ2-1; 7 nucleotides match TRBD1. The CDR3 spans 15 residues. Per the germline V gene, CDR1 is SGHKS and CDR2 is YYEKEE (reference sequence). Unmatched junction bases numbered 10, after V lost 4 bases and J lost 6 bases. The CDR3 spells CASSPTGRAINEQFF. CDR3 sequence (DNA): TGTGCCAGCAGCCCGACAGGGAGAGCGATCAATGAGCAGTTCTTC.